This record covers a single TCR beta chain. Its antigen is not identified. Here immunoSEQ multiplex PCR was the method, and the copy in TCRdb shows in-frame clones only, minus some. The data hold 70,000 or so clones, with around 77% observed a single time. Following culture for ten to eleven days, CD4+ T cells were isolated. CDR3 size: 13 residues. The V end was cut by 3 bases, the J end by 7 bases, with 13 bases between. Per germline, CDR1 MDHEN and CDR2 SYDVKM. This specimen belongs to a study of vaccination effects on CD4 cells after COVID-19. General study points: Few convalescent patients were studied, and early post-infection samples were lacking.

This TCR came from a human donor who received a COVID-19 vaccine. The sequences come from CD4+ T cells from PBMCs cultured without peptide, collected before COVID-19 vaccination. This chain links TRBV28 with TRBJ2-7; D not resolved. The CDR3 coding sequence is TGTGCCAGCAGTTTCTATTCGGGTCGGGAGCAGTACGTC. Protein: CASSFYSGREQYV.